Listed below are T cell receptor beta chains from one sample, sequenced in a study of metastatic and nonmetastatic thyroid tumors. From the PCR reads, TCRdb re-called clones with MiXCR. The data show 15,000 to 20,000 clones, with roughly 29% seen just once and more than 6% held by the top ten. The sample comprised blood. The receptor source for this set is a female donor with papillary thyroid cancer or a benign thyroid nodule (not recorded which). Some clones in this sample may be carry-over from other donors' samples. Each CDR3 is given with its conserved first and last residue. A D gene is named only where the DNA matches it firmly. Where a row states a size, it is once, few, many or the class of an expanded clone; other rows omit it.

TRBJ2-7	TRBV12-3/TRBV12-4	.	few	CASSLKEGSYEQYF	TGTGCCAGCAGTTTAAAAGAAGGTTCCTACGAGCAGTACTTC
TRBJ2-3	TRBV15	TRBD2	many	CATSSYGRAEEYTQYF	TGTGCCACCAGCAGTTACGGGAGGGCCGAGGAGTATACGCAGTATTTT
TRBJ1-4	TRBV3-1	.	.	CASSQGLEKLFF	TGTGCCAGCAGCCAAGGTTTGGAAAAACTGTTTTTT
TRBJ1-2	TRBV5-1	TRBD1	medium-sized	CASSPDGQGNYGYTF	TGCGCCAGCAGCCCGGACGGACAGGGGAATTATGGCTACACCTTC
TRBJ2-7	TRBV12-3/TRBV12-4	.	medium-sized	CASSLAGLTTQQYF	TGTGCCAGCAGTTTAGCCGGACTCACTACGCAGCAGTACTTC
TRBJ1-1	TRBV7-9	.	many	CASSLSSGEAFF	TGTGCCAGCAGCTTAAGTTCAGGTGAAGCTTTCTTT
TRBJ1-1	TRBV12-3/TRBV12-4	.	.	CASSLSSEAFF	TGTGCCAGCAGTCTCAGCTCTGAAGCTTTCTTT
TRBJ2-1	TRBV4-3	.	once	CASSLGADPYNEQFF	TGCGCCAGCAGCCTCGGGGCAGACCCCTACAATGAGCAGTTCTTC
TRBJ2-2	TRBV6-1	.	medium-sized	CASRVGEAGELFF	TGTGCCAGCAGGGTGGGAGAGGCCGGGGAGCTGTTTTTT
TRBJ2-7	TRBV6-2/TRBV6-3	.	.	CASSYPGPTTVTDSYEQYF	TGTGCCAGTAGTTACCCGGGGCCTACTACCGTGACGGACTCCTACGAGCAGTACTTC
TRBJ2-7	TRBV6-1	TRBD1	.	CASRGTGSYEQYF	TGTGCCAGCAGAGGGACAGGTTCCTACGAGCAGTACTTC